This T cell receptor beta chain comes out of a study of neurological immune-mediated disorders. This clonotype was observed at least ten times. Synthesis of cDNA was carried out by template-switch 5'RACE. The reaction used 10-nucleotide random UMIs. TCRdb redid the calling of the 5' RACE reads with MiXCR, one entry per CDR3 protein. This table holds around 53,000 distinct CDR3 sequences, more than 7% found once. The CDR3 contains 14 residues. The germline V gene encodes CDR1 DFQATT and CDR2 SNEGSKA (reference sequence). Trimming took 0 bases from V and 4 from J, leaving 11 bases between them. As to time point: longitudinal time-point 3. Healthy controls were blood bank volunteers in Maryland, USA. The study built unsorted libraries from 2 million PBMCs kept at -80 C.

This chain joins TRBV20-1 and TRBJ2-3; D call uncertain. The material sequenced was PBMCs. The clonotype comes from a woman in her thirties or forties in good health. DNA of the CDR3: TGCAGTGCTAGAGATCGAGTGGTAGCAGATACGCAGTATTTT. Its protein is CSARDRVVADTQYF.